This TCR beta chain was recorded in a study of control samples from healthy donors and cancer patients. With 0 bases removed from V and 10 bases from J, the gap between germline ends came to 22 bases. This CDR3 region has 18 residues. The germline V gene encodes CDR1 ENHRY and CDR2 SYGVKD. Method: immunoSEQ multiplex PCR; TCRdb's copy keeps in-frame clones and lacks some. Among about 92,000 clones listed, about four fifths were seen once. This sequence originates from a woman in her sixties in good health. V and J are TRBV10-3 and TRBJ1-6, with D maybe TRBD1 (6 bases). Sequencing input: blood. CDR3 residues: CAISESAGGRGIESPLHF. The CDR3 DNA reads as TGTGCCATCAGTGAGTCCGCCGGAGGCAGGGGCATAGAGTCACCCCTCCACTTT.